This T cell receptor (beta chain) was observed in a study of blood T cell repertoires in COVID-19. Generated by immunoSEQ multiplex PCR, the TCRdb table keeps only in-frame clones and is missing some. The repertoire holds around 250,000 clones, around 88% seen once, with roughly 8.6% in the top ten. The CDR3 consists of 13 residues. Per the germline V gene, CDR1 is KGHDR and CDR2 is SFDVKD. V lost 4 bases and J 2 bases, leaving 5 bases between the germline ends. This clone was counted once. Sequenced: peripheral blood. The source is a man between 35 and 55 years old with active or convalescent COVID-19. The J gene is TRBJ1-5, the V gene TRBV24-1; D gene unclear. CDR3 DNA: TGTGCCACCAGTGAATCGGGCAATCAGCCCCAGCATTTT. Its protein is CATSESGNQPQHF.